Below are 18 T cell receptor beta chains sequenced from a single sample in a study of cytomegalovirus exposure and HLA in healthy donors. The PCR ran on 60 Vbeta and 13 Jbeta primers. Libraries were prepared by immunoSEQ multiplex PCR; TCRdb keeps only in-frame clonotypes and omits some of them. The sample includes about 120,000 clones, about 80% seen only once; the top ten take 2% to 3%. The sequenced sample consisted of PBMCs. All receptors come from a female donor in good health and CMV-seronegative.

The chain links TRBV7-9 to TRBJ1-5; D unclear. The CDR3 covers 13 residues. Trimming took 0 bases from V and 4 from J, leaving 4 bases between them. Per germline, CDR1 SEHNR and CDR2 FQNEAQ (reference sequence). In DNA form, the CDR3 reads TGTGCCAGCAGCTTAGCCCCAAATCAGCCCCAGCATTTT. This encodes CASSLAPNQPQHF. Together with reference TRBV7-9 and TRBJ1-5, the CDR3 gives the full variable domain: DTGVSQNPRHKITKRGQNVTFRCDPISEHNRLYWYRQTLGQGPEFLTYFQNEAQLEKSRLLSDRFSAERPKGSFSTLEIQRTEQGDSAMYLCASSLAPNQPQHFGDGTRLSIL.

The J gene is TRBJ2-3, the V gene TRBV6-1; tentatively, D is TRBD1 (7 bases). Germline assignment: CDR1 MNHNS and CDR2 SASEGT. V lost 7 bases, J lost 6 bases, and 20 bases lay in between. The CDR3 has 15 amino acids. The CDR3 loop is CASIVRDSGGDTQYF. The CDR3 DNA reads TGTGCCAGCATAGTCCGGGACAGTGGAGGGGATACGCAGTATTTT.

The CDR3 loop is CASSPARSYNEQFF. The CDR3 DNA reads as TGTGCCAGCAGTCCCGCGAGATCCTACAATGAGCAGTTCTTC. The gene calls are TRBV27 and TRBJ2-1, with unresolved D. V lost 5 bases to trimming and J lost 1 base, with 9 bases between them. This CDR3 has 14 amino acids. Looked up from germline, CDR1 is MNHEY and CDR2 is SMNVEV (reference sequence).

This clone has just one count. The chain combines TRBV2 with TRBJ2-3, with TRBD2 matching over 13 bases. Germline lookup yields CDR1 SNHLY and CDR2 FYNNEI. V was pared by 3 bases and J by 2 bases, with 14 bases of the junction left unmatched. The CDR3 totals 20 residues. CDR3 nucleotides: TGTGCCAGCAGTGATTTTTTTGGACTAGCGGGGGCCGACTTCACAGATACGCAGTATTTT. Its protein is CASSDFFGLAGADFTDTQYF.

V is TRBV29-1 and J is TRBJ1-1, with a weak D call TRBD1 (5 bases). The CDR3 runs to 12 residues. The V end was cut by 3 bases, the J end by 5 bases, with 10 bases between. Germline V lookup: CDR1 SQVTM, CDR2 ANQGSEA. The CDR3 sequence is CSVEGGETEAFF. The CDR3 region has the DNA TGCAGCGTTGAGGGGGGGGAAACTGAAGCTTTCTTT.

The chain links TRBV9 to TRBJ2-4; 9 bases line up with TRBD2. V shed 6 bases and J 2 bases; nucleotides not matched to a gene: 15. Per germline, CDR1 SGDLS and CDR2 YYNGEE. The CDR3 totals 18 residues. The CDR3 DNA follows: TGTGCCAGCATTTCAGGGCGGGGGGGGGTTGCGTCCAAAAACATTCAGTACTTC. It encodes CASISGRGGVASKNIQYF.

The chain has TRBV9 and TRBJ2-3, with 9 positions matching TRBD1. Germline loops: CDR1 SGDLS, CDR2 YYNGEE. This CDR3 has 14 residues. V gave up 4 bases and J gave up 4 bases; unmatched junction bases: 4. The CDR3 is CASSFRQGADTQYF. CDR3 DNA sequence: TGTGCCAGCAGCTTCCGACAGGGGGCAGATACGCAGTATTTT. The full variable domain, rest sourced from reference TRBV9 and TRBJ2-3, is DSGVTQTPKHLITATGQRVTLRCSPRSGDLSVYWYQQSLDQGLQFLIQYYNGEERAKGNILERFSAQQFPDLHSELNLSSLELGDSALYFCASSFRQGADTQYFGPGTRLTVL.

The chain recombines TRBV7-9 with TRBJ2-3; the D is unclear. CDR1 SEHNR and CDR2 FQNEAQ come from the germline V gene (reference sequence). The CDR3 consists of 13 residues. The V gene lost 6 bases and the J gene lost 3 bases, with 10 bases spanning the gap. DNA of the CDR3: TGTGCCAGCAGTCGCGACATAACAGATACGCAGTATTTT. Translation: CASSRDITDTQYF.

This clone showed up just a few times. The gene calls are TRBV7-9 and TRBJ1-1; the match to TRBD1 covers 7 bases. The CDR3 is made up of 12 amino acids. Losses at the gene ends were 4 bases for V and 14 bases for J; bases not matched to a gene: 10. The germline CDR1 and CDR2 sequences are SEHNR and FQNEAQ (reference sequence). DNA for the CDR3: TGTGCCAGCAGCTCCGGTATGGGACAGTGCTTCTTT. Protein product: CASSSGMGQCFF.

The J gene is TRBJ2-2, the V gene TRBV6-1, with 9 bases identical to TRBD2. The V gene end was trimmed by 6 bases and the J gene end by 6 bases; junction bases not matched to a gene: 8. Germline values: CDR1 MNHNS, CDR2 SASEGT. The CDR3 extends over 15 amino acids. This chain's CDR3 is CASSPLAGAAGELFF. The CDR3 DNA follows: TGTGCCAGCAGCCCACTAGCGGGTGCGGCCGGGGAGCTGTTTTTT.

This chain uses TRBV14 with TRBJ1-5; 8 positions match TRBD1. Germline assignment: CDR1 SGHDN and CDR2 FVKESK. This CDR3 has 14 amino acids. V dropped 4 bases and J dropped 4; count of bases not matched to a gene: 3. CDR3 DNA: TGTGCCAGCAGCCTCACAGGGGGTAATCAGCCCCAGCATTTT. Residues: CASSLTGGNQPQHF. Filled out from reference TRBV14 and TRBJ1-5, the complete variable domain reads EAGVTQFPSHSVIEKGQTVTLRCDPISGHDNLYWYRRVMGKEIKFLLHFVKESKQDESGMPNNRFLAERTGGTYSTLKVQPAELEDSGVYFCASSLTGGNQPQHFGDGTRLSIL.

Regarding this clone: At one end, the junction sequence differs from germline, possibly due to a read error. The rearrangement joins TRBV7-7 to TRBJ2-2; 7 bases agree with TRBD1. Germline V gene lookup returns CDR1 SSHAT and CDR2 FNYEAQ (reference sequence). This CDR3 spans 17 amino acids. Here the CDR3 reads CASSLGAEGATAGELFF. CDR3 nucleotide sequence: TGTGCTAGCAGCTTGGGGGCTGAGGGGGCAACGGCCGGGGAGCTGTTTTTT.

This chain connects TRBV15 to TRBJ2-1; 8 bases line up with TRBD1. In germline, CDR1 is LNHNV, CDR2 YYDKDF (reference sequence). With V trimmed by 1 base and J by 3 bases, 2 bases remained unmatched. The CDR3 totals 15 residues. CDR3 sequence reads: CATSRGGTGYNEQFF. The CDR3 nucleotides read TGTGCCACCAGCAGAGGAGGGACAGGCTACAATGAGCAGTTCTTC. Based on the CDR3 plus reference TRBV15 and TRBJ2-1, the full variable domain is DAMVIQNPRYQVTQFGKPVTLSCSQTLNHNVMYWYQQKSSQAPKLLFHYYDKDFNNEADTPDNFQSRRPNTSFCFLDIRSPGLGDTAMYLCATSRGGTGYNEQFFGPGTRLTVL.

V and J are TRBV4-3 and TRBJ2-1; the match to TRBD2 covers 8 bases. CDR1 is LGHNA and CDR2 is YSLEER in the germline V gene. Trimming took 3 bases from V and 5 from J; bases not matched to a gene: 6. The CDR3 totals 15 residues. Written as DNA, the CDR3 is TGCGCCAGCAGCCAGGAGAGGCGGGGGGACAATGAGCAGTTCTTC. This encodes CASSQERRGDNEQFF.

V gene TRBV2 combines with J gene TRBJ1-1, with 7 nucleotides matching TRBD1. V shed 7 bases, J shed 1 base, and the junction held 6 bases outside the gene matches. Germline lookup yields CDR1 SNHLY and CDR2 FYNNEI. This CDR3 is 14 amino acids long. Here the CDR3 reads CASKEDRQNTEAFF. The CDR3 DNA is TGTGCCAGCAAAGAGGACAGGCAGAACACTGAAGCTTTCTTT. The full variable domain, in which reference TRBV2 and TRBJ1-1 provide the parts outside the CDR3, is EPEVTQTPSHQVTQMGQEVILRCVPISNHLYFYWYRQILGQKVEFLVSFYNNEISEKSEIFDDQFSVERPDGSNFTLKIRSTKLEDSAMYFCASKEDRQNTEAFFGQGTRLTVV.

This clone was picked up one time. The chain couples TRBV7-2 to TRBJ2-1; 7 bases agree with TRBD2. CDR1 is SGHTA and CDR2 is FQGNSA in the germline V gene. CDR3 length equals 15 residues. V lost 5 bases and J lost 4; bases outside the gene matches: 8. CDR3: CASSTNGGNYNEQFF. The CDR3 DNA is TGTGCCAGCAGCACGAACGGGGGGAATTACAATGAGCAGTTCTTC.

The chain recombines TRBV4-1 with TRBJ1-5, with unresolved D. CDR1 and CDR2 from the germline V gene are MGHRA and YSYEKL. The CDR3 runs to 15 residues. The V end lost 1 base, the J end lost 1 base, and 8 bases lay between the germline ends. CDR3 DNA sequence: TGCGCCAGCAGCCAAGGTCTGCAGAGCAATCAGCCCCAGCATTTT. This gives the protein CASSQGLQSNQPQHF.

CDR3 bases: TGTGCCAGCAGGGAAGCGGGACTTCCCTACGAGCAGTACTTC. This sequence encodes CASREAGLPYEQYF. The gene calls are TRBV5-6 and TRBJ2-7; the match to TRBD2 covers 7 bases. V trimming: 5 bases; J trimming: 2 bases; junction bases outside the gene matches: 7. Germline V gene data show CDR1 as SGHDT and CDR2 as YYEEEE. CDR3 size: 14 residues.